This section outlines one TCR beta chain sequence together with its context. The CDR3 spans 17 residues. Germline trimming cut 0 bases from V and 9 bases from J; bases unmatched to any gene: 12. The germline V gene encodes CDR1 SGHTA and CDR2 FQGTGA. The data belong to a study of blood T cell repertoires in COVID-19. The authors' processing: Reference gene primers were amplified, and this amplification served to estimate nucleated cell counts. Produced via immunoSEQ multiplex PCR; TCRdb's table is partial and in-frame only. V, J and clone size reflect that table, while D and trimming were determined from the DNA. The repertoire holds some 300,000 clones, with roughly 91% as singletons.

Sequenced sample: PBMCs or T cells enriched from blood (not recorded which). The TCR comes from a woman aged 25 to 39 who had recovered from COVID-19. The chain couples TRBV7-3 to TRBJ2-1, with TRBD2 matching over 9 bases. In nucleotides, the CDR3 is TGTGCCAGCAGCTTAACAAGGTCTAGCGGGAAGGTGGGTGAGCAGTTCTTC. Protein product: CASSLTRSSGKVGEQFF. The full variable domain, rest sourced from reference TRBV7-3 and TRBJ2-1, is GAGVSQTPSNKVTEKGKYVELRCDPISGHTALYWYRQSLGQGPEFLIYFQGTGAADDSGLPNDRFFAVRPEGSVSTLKIQRTERGDSAVYLCASSLTRSSGKVGEQFFGPGTRLTVL.